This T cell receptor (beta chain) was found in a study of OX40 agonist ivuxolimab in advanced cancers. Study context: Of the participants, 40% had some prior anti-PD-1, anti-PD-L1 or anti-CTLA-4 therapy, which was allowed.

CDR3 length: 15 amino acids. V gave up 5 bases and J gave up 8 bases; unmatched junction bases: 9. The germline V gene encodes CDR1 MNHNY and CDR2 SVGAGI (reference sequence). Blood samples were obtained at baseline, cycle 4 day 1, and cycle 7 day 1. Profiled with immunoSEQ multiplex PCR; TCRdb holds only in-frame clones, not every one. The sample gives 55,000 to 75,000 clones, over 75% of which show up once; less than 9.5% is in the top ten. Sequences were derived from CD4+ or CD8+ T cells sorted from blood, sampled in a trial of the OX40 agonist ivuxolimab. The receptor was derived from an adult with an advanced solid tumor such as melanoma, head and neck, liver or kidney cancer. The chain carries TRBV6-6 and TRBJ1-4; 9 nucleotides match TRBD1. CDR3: CASSSGTGRGEKLFF. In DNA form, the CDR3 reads TGTGCCAGCAGTAGCGGGACAGGGAGAGGAGAAAAACTGTTTTTT.